This T cell receptor (beta chain) is drawn from a study of T cells in Graves' hyperthyroidism and ophthalmopathy. Study-level findings and limits: Blood also contained most expanded thyroid clonotypes above 0.001. By a 13 V-J model, ophthalmopathy was set apart from stable hyperthyroidism.

Germline V gives CDR1 DFQATT, CDR2 SNEGSKA (reference sequence). This CDR3 comprises 15 residues. Trimming took 0 bases from V and 8 from J, leaving 19 bases between them. Amplified TCR beta CDR3 regions derived from RNA transcripts. HTBI primers were employed in a first-round RT-PCR of the TCR CDR3. MiXCR, applied by TCRdb to the multiplex PCR reads, yields one record per CDR3 protein. The sample consists of fewer than 550,000 distinct CDR3 sequences, 15% to 18% of them appearing once. For this clonotype: The antigen is unknown.

Hyperthyroidism, newly diagnosed and lasting under 2 months, affected patients aged 18 to 65. This sample holds PBMCs from approximately 10 ml fresh peripheral blood. Input material: blood. The TCR sequence derives from a woman in her late teens or twenties with Graves' hyperthyroidism. The J gene is TRBJ1-2, the V gene TRBV20-1; TRBD1 might be the D (5 bases). The chain's CDR3 is CSARDRGRAPGGYTF. The CDR3 DNA sequence: TGCAGTGCTAGAGATCGGGGCAGGGCCCCCGGAGGCTACACCTTC.